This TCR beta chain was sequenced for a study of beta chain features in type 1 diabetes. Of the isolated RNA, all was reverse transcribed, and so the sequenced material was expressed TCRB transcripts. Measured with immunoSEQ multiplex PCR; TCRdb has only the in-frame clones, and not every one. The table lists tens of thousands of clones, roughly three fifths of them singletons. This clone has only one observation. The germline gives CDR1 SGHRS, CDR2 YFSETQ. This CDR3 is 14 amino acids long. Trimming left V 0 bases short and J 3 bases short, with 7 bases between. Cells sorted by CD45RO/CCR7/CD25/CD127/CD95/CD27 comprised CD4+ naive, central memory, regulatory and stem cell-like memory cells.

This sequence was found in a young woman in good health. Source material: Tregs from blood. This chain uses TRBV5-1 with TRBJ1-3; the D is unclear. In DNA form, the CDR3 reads TGCGCCAGCAGCTTGGGAGGAGGTGGAAACACCATATATTTT. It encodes CASSLGGGGNTIYF. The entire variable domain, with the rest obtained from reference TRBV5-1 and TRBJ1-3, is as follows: KAGVTQTPRYLIKTRGQQVTLSCSPISGHRSVSWYQQTPGQGLQFLFEYFSETQRNKGNFPGRFSGRQFSNSRSEMNVSTLELGDSALYLCASSLGGGGNTIYFGEGSWLTVV.